The 13 T cell receptor beta chains reported below all come from one sample, sequenced in a study of identical twins. MiXCR, run by TCRdb on the 5' RACE reads, gives a single entry per CDR3 protein. Of some 630,000 distinct CDR3 sequences listed, 7% to 7.5% are singletons. These data were also filed under a second study, of yellow fever vaccine responses in identical twins.

Sequencing was performed on PBMCs. Source of these receptors: a woman in her late teens or twenties in good health.

Ten or more counts support this clonotype. The V gene is TRBV5-1, the J gene TRBJ2-3; possibly TRBD2 for D (6 bases). This CDR3 is 15 amino acids long. CDR1 is SGHRS, CDR2 YFSETQ, per germline. Trimming took off 0 bases at V and 2 bases at J, with 10 bases between the two ends. For the CDR3, the DNA is TGCGCCAGCAGCTTGGTGACTAGAGACACAGATACGCAGTATTTT. This encodes CASSLVTRDTDTQYF.

This clonotype has just a few counts. The chain combines TRBV28 with TRBJ2-7, with 7 bases that match TRBD1. Germline lookup yields CDR1 MDHEN and CDR2 SYDVKM. CDR3 size: 14 residues. V dropped 5 bases and J dropped 2; count of bases not matched to a gene: 6. The CDR3 DNA sequence: TGTGCCAGCAGTGAGGGACAGATAGCCTACGAGCAGTACGTC. Its protein is CASSEGQIAYEQYV.

The V gene is TRBV27, the J gene TRBJ1-2; D remains ambiguous. The V and J ends lost 6 bases and 8 bases respectively, with 16 bases between them. The germline V gene encodes CDR1 MNHEY and CDR2 SMNVEV (reference sequence). The CDR3 is made up of 13 amino acids. The CDR3 nucleotides are TGTGCCAGCAGCCTCTCACCGTTGAGGGGCTACACCTTC. Translated, it gives CASSLSPLRGYTF.

The J gene is TRBJ1-2, the V gene TRBV24-1; a weak D match, TRBD1 (6 bases). The length of the CDR3 is 13 residues. Trimming pared 5 bases from V and 4 bases from J, leaving 10 bases between. The germline V gene has CDR1 KGHDR and CDR2 SFDVKD. Written as DNA, the CDR3 is TGTGCCACCAGTGCCACAGGGTTCTATGGCTACACCTTC. Its protein is CATSATGFYGYTF.

The sample holds many counts of this clonotype. The CDR3 spells CATSRGQGVNQPQHF. CDR3 bases: TGTGCCACCAGCAGAGGACAGGGGGTTAATCAGCCCCAGCATTTT. The rearrangement joins TRBV15 to TRBJ1-5; TRBD1 matches 9 bases. The CDR3 runs to 15 residues. V was pared by 1 base and J by 4 bases, with 2 bases of the junction left unmatched. The germline V gene has CDR1 LNHNV and CDR2 YYDKDF (reference sequence).

This clonotype was picked up a small number of times. The J gene is TRBJ1-6, the V gene TRBV12-3 or TRBV12-4; a possible D gene is TRBD1 (6 bases). This CDR3 is built from 15 residues. Between the trimmed V and J ends, which lost 0 bases and 9 bases, there was a span of 12 bases. This CDR3 reads CASSLAGAEGSPLHF. The CDR3 coding sequence is TGTGCCAGCAGTTTAGCGGGGGCGGAGGGTTCACCCCTCCACTTT.

In its sample, this clonotype was seen many times. The chain couples TRBV7-9 to TRBJ1-1, with no clear D. The CDR3 runs to 12 residues. Germline V gene sequence: CDR1 SEHNR, CDR2 FQNEAQ (reference sequence). The V and J ends lost 4 bases and 8 bases respectively, with 11 bases between them. Here the CDR3 reads CASSSTMGEAFF. The CDR3 DNA follows: TGTGCCAGCAGCTCCACGATGGGCGAAGCTTTCTTT.

This clonotype was found many times. J is TRBJ2-1 and V is TRBV5-5; TRBD1 agrees at 9 bases. CDR1 and CDR2 from the germline V gene are SGHKS and YYEKEE (reference sequence). The CDR3 spans 15 residues. V lost 0 bases and J lost 4; bases outside the gene matches: 2. The chain's CDR3 is CASSLDRGLYNEQFF. The CDR3 DNA sequence: TGTGCCAGCAGCTTGGACAGGGGGCTTTACAATGAGCAGTTCTTC.

In its sample, this clonotype was seen a few times. The rearrangement joins TRBV20-1 to TRBJ2-5; D remains ambiguous. This CDR3 contains 12 residues. The V end was cut by 4 bases, the J end by 1 base, with 7 bases between. From germline, CDR1 is DFQATT and CDR2 SNEGSKA (reference sequence). The CDR3 nucleotides are TGCAGTGCTATTGCCTCCCAAGAGACCCAGTACTTC. It codes for CSAIASQETQYF.

The table lists this clonotype with a few counts. V and J are TRBV5-1 and TRBJ2-1, with 8 positions matching TRBD1. This CDR3 is built from 14 residues. V was pared by 0 bases and J by 6 bases, with 2 bases of the junction left unmatched. CDR1 is SGHRS and CDR2 is YFSETQ in the germline V gene. CDR3 sequence reads: CASSLADRGNEQFF. CDR3 DNA sequence: TGCGCCAGCAGCTTGGCCGACAGGGGCAATGAGCAGTTCTTC.

J is TRBJ2-1 and V is TRBV20-1; tentatively, D is TRBD2 (5 bases). This CDR3 has 10 amino acids. Germline CDR1 reads DFQATT; CDR2 reads SNEGSKA (reference sequence). V lost 6 bases and J 10 bases, leaving 10 bases between the germline ends. In DNA, the CDR3 is TGCAGTGCGATTAGAGGGGAGCAGTTCTTC. It is translated as CSAIRGEQFF.

In this sample, this clonotype turned up a few times. The rearrangement links TRBV2 to TRBJ1-6; maybe TRBD1 (5 bases). The CDR3 sequence is 15 residues long. Germline V gene sequence: CDR1 SNHLY, CDR2 FYNNEI. Trimming cost V 6 bases and J 7 bases, with 16 bases left between them. The DNA of the CDR3 is TGTGCCAGCAGCCCCACGGGGGGTGGAAATTCACCCCTCCACTTT. Encoded protein: CASSPTGGGNSPLHF.

Only a few counts were recorded for this clonotype. The CDR3 reads CASSYDSPLSGELFF. CDR3 nucleotides: TGTGCCAGCAGCTACGACAGCCCCTTATCCGGGGAGCTGTTTTTT. The V and J genes are TRBV28 and TRBJ2-2, with D possibly matching TRBD1 (5 bases). Deletions cut 6 bases from V and 6 bases from J, with 17 bases between. The CDR3 runs to 15 residues. From germline, CDR1 is MDHEN and CDR2 SYDVKM.